This T cell receptor (beta chain) was retrieved from a study of OX40 agonist ivuxolimab in advanced cancers. The CDR3 extends over 18 amino acids. Trimming removed 4 bases at V and 1 base at J, with 20 bases between. The germline CDR1 and CDR2 sequences are SGHRS and YFSETQ. Only in-frame clones appear in the TCRdb table, and some are missing; sequencing was by immunoSEQ multiplex PCR. The sample consists of about 58,000 clones, around 84% of them appearing once. As concerns this clone: Its specificity is unknown.

Study-wide points: Clonal expansion in partial responders at 0.1-3.0 mg/kg ranked among the lowest. Relative to CD4+, CD8+ T cells held more expanded clones on average.

The sequences come from CD4+ or CD8+ T cells sorted from blood, collected in a trial of the OX40 agonist ivuxolimab. The genes are TRBV5-1 and TRBJ2-2, with D possibly TRBD1 on 6 matching bases. The source of this sequence is an adult with an advanced solid tumor such as melanoma, head and neck, liver or kidney cancer. CDR3 DNA: TGCGCCAGCAGCCTCATTTGGGCGATACAGGGGAACACCGGGGAGCTGTTTTTT. Translation: CASSLIWAIQGNTGELFF.